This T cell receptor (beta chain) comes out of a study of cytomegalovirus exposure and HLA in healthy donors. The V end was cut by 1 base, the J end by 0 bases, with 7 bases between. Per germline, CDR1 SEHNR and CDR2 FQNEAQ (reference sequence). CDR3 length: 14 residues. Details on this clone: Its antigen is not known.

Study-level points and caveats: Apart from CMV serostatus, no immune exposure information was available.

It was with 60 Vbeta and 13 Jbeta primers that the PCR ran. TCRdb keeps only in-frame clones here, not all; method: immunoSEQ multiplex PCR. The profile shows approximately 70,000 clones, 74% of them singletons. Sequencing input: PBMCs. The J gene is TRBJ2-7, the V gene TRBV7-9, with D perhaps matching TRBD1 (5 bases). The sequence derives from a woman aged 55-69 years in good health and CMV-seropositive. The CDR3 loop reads CASSLVQASYEQYF. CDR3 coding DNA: TGTGCCAGCAGCTTAGTACAGGCCTCCTACGAGCAGTACTTC. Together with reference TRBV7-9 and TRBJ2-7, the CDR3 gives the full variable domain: DTGVSQNPRHKITKRGQNVTFRCDPISEHNRLYWYRQTLGQGPEFLTYFQNEAQLEKSRLLSDRFSAERPKGSFSTLEIQRTEQGDSAMYLCASSLVQASYEQYFGPGTRLTVT.